Sequencing of this TCR beta chain was carried out in a study of T cells after posttransplantation cyclophosphamide. With regard to this clone: Its antigen is undetermined.

Overall study findings and caveats: TRB overlap between skin or GI tissue T cells and blood was limited.

Cyclophosphamide on days +3 and +4 followed busulfan-fludarabine conditioning and a marrow graft. The CDR3 consists of 14 residues. CDR1 is SQVTM, CDR2 ANQGSEA, per germline. With V trimmed by 6 bases and J by 10 bases, 9 bases remained unmatched. Measured with immunoSEQ multiplex PCR; TCRdb has only the in-frame clones, and not every one. The sample has some 45,000 clones; about 90% are singletons. The chain links TRBV29-1 to TRBJ1-6; 10 bases fit TRBD1. The source of this sequence is a male patient aged 55 to 70 who received an allogeneic stem cell transplant from a related donor and was CMV-positive. A share of the T cells may be of graft donor origin. The sequencing here drew on PBMCs, taken around 63 days after allogeneic stem cell transplant with posttransplant cyclophosphamide. The chain's CDR3 is CSVKAGTGESPLHF. CDR3 nucleotide sequence: TGCAGCGTGAAGGCCGGGACAGGGGAATCACCCCTCCACTTT.